This T cell receptor beta chain was captured in a study of shared clonotypes between healthy human individuals. On the study more broadly: Each donor contributed plates that comprised three CD4 naive, three CD4 memory, two CD8 naive and one CD8 memory.

The study, taken as a whole, reports: Naive subsets tended to show greater estimated richness than memory subsets.

As concerns this clone: The antigen is undetermined.

A split of CD4+ cells into CD45RA+ naive and CD45RA-negative memory subsets was performed. In the original workflow: Filtering differed since immunoSEQ provided only junctions, with no quality scores. Produced via immunoSEQ multiplex PCR; TCRdb's table is partial and in-frame only. V and J calls and clone size follow that table, whereas D and trimming were derived from the DNA. The sample lists 1.6 million or so clones; approximately 98.5% were seen once. The CDR3 is 14 residues long. The germline V gene encodes CDR1 SQVTM and CDR2 ANQGSEA. The V and J ends lost 3 bases and 1 base respectively, with 12 bases between them.

The TCR was taken from a young man in good health. Source material: naive CD4+ T cells sorted from blood. Regarding subset: CD45RA+ positively selected. V and J are TRBV29-1 and TRBJ1-1; D might be TRBD1 (5 bases). For the CDR3, the DNA is TGCAGCGTTGACGCCAGGGTGGCGAACACTGAAGCTTTCTTT. Amino acids: CSVDARVANTEAFF.